This T cell receptor beta chain was recorded in a study of tumor and adjacent non-tumor tissue in lung cancer. Study summary: Aged about 31 to 76 years, patients included approximately 11 men and 5 women with stage I to III disease.

Study observations and caveats: Top 100 clones took a larger repertoire share in normal lung. Compared with tumor, normal lung showed significantly lower TCR diversity.

No cell sorting was done before RNA was extracted from the tissue. Per the germline V gene, CDR1 is MNHEY and CDR2 is SVGAGI. The CDR3 length is 12 residues. This clonotype was observed a few times. Its antigen is not identified. This may stem from a read error, because a much larger clone lies one nucleotide away. The library came from three nested PCR rounds adapted from ARM-PCR protocols. TCRdb reanalysed the multiplex PCR reads using MiXCR and keeps one entry per CDR3 protein. Of 55,000 to 70,000 distinct CDR3 sequences in the sample, about three fifths were seen once. The V and J genes are TRBV6-5 and TRBJ2-5, with D perhaps assigned TRBD1 or TRBD2 (6 bases each). The sequence was collected from a man between 50 and 59 years old with non-small cell lung cancer. Sequenced sample: lung tumor tissue. CDR3 sequence reads: CTSSSTGGPQYF. CDR3 nucleotides: TGTACCAGCAGTTCCACTGGGGGGCCCCAGTACTTC.